This T cell receptor (beta chain) was sequenced during a study of blood T cell repertoires in COVID-19. The overall study: Samples taken during acute and convalescent COVID-19 were collected in the United States, Italy and Spain. PBMCs, B-cell-depleted T cells, or T cells provided the cDNA or gDNA that made up the material.

This table comes from immunoSEQ multiplex PCR, and its TCRdb copy is limited to in-frame clones, with some not included. This table holds 70,000 to 90,000 clones, about 88% found once. The CDR3 length is 16 residues. Germline V CDR1 and CDR2: WSHSY, SAAADI. V shed 0 bases and J 6 bases; nucleotides not matched to a gene: 5. The sequence was collected from a man aged 55 to 69 with acute or convalescent COVID-19. The specimen was peripheral blood. The rearrangement links TRBV10-2 to TRBJ2-1, with 10 bases aligning to TRBD2. The CDR3 bases are TGCGCCAGCAGTGAGTCAGTCGCTAGCGGGAGCAATGAGCAGTTCTTC. It is translated as CASSESVASGSNEQFF.